These 12 T cell receptor beta chains came from one sample sequenced in a study of cytomegalovirus exposure and HLA in healthy donors. In the PCR, 60 Vbeta and 13 Jbeta primers were used. The method was immunoSEQ multiplex PCR; TCRdb's version includes in-frame clones alone and lacks a portion of them. The table shows some 150,000 clones, with 55% to 70% occurring only once. Sample: PBMCs. The receptors shown here come from a woman aged 55-70 years in good health and CMV-seropositive.

This clone appeared a few times. This chain links TRBV28 with TRBJ2-2, with D tentatively TRBD2 (6 bases). The V gene lost 11 bases and the J gene lost 8 bases, with 18 bases spanning the gap. This CDR3 is 13 amino acids long. Germline assignment: CDR1 MDHEN and CDR2 SYDVKM. The CDR3 nucleotides read TGTGCCGGGGGGACCAGCCGTCTAGGGGAGCTGTTTTTT. Amino acids: CAGGTSRLGELFF.

The chain combines TRBV2 with TRBJ2-3; D is uncertain. The CDR3 has 16 residues. Trimming stripped 1 base from V and 4 bases from J, with 15 bases between. Germline V CDR1 and CDR2: SNHLY, FYNNEI. The CDR3 loop is CASSEERASSADTQYF. CDR3 sequence (DNA): TGTGCCAGCAGTGAAGAAAGAGCCTCGAGCGCAGATACGCAGTATTTT.

This clone was observed a few times. This chain joins TRBV10-3 and TRBJ2-3; the match to TRBD2 covers 10 bases. Germline CDR1 reads ENHRY; CDR2 reads SYGVKD. J was trimmed by 6 bases and V by 5 bases; bases with no gene match: 8. The CDR3 has 15 amino acids. CDR3 region: CAISPSGRPSDTQYF. In DNA form, the CDR3 reads TGTGCCATCAGTCCTAGCGGGAGACCGTCGGATACGCAGTATTTT.

The V gene is TRBV4-1, the J gene TRBJ1-1; D call uncertain. CDR3 length: 13 amino acids. Germline V gives CDR1 MGHRA, CDR2 YSYEKL. Trimming took off 1 base at V and 0 bases at J, with 3 bases between the two ends. Here the CDR3 reads CASSQAVNTEAFF. In DNA, the CDR3 is TGCGCCAGCAGCCAAGCAGTGAACACTGAAGCTTTCTTT.

The chain links TRBV15 to TRBJ1-5, with 9 bases fitting TRBD1. The CDR3 runs 16 residues. The V segment lost 1 base and the J segment 8 bases; nucleotides outside the gene matches: 9. Germline lookup yields CDR1 LNHNV and CDR2 YYDKDF (reference sequence). The CDR3 protein is CATSRARGQGIKPQHF. The CDR3 DNA follows: TGTGCCACCAGCAGAGCACGGGGACAGGGTATTAAGCCCCAGCATTTT.

The chain combines TRBV7-6 with TRBJ2-5; D gene ambiguous. CDR3 length: 11 amino acids. V was cut by 5 bases and J by 5 bases, with 6 bases left in between. The germline CDR1 and CDR2 sequences are SGHVS and FNYEAQ. CDR3 coding DNA: TGTGCCAGCAGCCCCAGGGAGACCCAGTACTTC. Its translation is CASSPRETQYF.

V and J are TRBV13 and TRBJ2-7, with 9 bases identical to TRBD1. This CDR3 has 14 residues. V shed 7 bases, J shed 0 bases, and the junction held 4 bases outside the gene matches. CDR1 PRHDT and CDR2 FYEKMQ come from the germline V gene (reference sequence). CDR3 loop: CASNAQGASYEQYF. The CDR3 DNA reads as TGTGCCAGCAATGCACAGGGGGCCTCCTACGAGCAGTACTTC. Supplemented by reference TRBV13 and TRBJ2-7, the full variable domain reads AAGVIQSPRHLIKEKRETATLKCYPIPRHDTVYWYQQGPGQDPQFLISFYEKMQSDKGSIPDRFSAQQFSDYHSELNMSSLELGDSALYFCASNAQGASYEQYFGPGTRLTVT.

In regard to this clone: At one end, the junction sequence differs from germline, possibly due to a read error. This chain joins TRBV7-8 and TRBJ2-5; no clear D gene. This CDR3 spans 15 amino acids. Germline CDR1 SGHVS, CDR2 FQNEAQ. Here the CDR3 DNA reads TGTGCCAGCAGCTTCAACTACAAGTTACAAGCGACCCAGTACTTC. Encoded protein: CASSFNYKLQATQYF.

The V call is TRBV28, the J call TRBJ1-4; D may be TRBD1 (5 bases). The V end was cut by 10 bases, the J end by 8 bases, with 17 bases between. The CDR3 loop spans 13 amino acids. Per the germline V gene, CDR1 is MDHEN and CDR2 is SYDVKM. CDR3 coding DNA: TGTGCCACGGGCCTGGGGCGTATGGAAAAACTGTTTTTT. Encoded protein: CATGLGRMEKLFF.

This chain links TRBV9 with TRBJ2-1; tentative D call: TRBD1 (5 bases). Germline V gene sequence: CDR1 SGDLS, CDR2 YYNGEE. Trimming shortened V by 0 bases and J by 0 bases, and 10 bases separated the two germline ends. The CDR3 spans 16 residues. The CDR3 sequence is CASSVGDSRSYNEQFF. CDR3 bases: TGTGCCAGCAGCGTAGGTGACAGTCGCTCCTACAATGAGCAGTTCTTC.

The V call is TRBV19, the J call TRBJ2-1; 15 nucleotides agree with TRBD2. Germline assignment: CDR1 LNHDA and CDR2 SQIVND (reference sequence). The CDR3 has 18 residues. The V segment lost 7 bases and the J segment 6 bases; nucleotides outside the gene matches: 13. The CDR3 loop is CASNPRPGLAGGLNEQFF. The CDR3 coding sequence is TGTGCCAGTAACCCAAGACCGGGACTAGCGGGAGGACTCAATGAGCAGTTCTTC.

The chain has TRBV9 and TRBJ1-1; D not certain. Germline V gives CDR1 SGDLS, CDR2 YYNGEE. The length of the CDR3 is 12 residues. Trimming shortened V by 4 bases and J by 1 base, and 5 bases separated the two germline ends. CDR3 in amino acids: CASSRENTEAFF. Written as DNA, the CDR3 is TGTGCCAGCAGCCGGGAGAACACTGAAGCTTTCTTT.